This T cell receptor (beta chain) came from a study of cytomegalovirus exposure and HLA in healthy donors. Across the whole study: A later analysis reported the same platform for the 95 to 150 validation repertoires and the 666 first-cohort repertoires. Study findings and constraints: In vitro testing confirmed a few CMV-associated chains as specific for CMV antigens. While the bulk of TCR sequences proved rare, some public TCRs turned up in many donors. It was about 150 TCR beta chains that were listed as cytomegalovirus-associated.

As for this clone: The antigen is not known.

Germline CDR1 reads MNHEY; CDR2 reads SMNVEV (reference sequence). CDR3 length: 13 residues. Trimming pared 6 bases from V and 4 bases from J, leaving 12 bases between. Here immunoSEQ multiplex PCR was the method, and the copy in TCRdb shows in-frame clones only, minus some. Of around 300,000 clones listed, roughly 90% were seen once; the top ten hold roughly 1%. The chain is built from TRBV27 and TRBJ2-5; D not resolved. The sequencing sample was made of PBMCs. This receptor was identified in a woman younger than 35 in good health and CMV-seronegative. In DNA form, the CDR3 reads TGTGCCAGCAGCCTCAGGTGGCGAGAGACCCAGTACTTC. Translated, it gives CASSLRWRETQYF.